Given below is one TCR beta chain in context. This clonotype appeared many times. Its cognate antigen has yet to be identified. Base qualities are not recorded, but no much larger clone differs from it by a single base. This sample was taken from a study of neurological immune-mediated disorders (dated by TCRdb to the late 2010s). For the wider study: Peripheral blood TCR-beta repertoires from patients with HTLV-I-associated myelopathy (HAM/TSP), patients with multiple sclerosis, and healthy controls were compared in the study using UMI-based sequencing. The cohort comprised around 70 subjects: roughly 15 HAM/TSP patients, approximately 34 multiple sclerosis patients and approximately 20 healthy controls. Longitudinal samples, technical triplicates and paired sorted CD4+ and CD8+ T-cell subsets, alongside PBMC samples, were included among the roughly 100 TCR-beta libraries. Broader findings and caveats from the paper: TCR clonal expansion was greatest in HAM/TSP patients and smallest in MS patients, who ranked below even healthy controls. Expanded clones from different subjects shared no identical CDR3 amino acid sequences, which suggests that TCR-beta repertoires were private in all groups.

cDNA was synthesized by template-switch 5'RACE using a primer with a 10-nucleotide random unique molecular identifier that tagged each TCR transcript. Every sequencing run covered 15-18 subjects and yielded more than 170 million TCR-beta sequences. The RNeasy kit was used to extract total RNA. Using the KAPA Real-time Library Amplification kit, TCR-beta VDJ regions were amplified with primers for the TCR constant region and the 5'RACE anchor. Sample indexes and Illumina adaptors were added in a first PCR, after which library yield was increased in a second PCR. The roughly 650 bp TCR product was size-selected on a 2% E-gel SizeSelection system after Ampure bead purification. Before pooling, libraries had their quality checked on a Bioanalyzer, their concentration measured with Qubit, and their quantity determined with the Kapa Library Quantification kit. Libraries were sequenced paired-end 2 x 150 bp on an Illumina HiSeq 2500. To increase sequence diversity, about 23-30% phiX was spiked into each library pool. The paper's data handling went like this. Quality-filtered reads were processed with the UMI-based MiGEC pipeline, and over 75% of raw TCR sequences were removed by the MiGEC pipeline during error correction. VDJ genes were aligned to IMGT germline references, and clonotypes were defined by unique CDR3 amino acid sequence plus V-J genes. Clonal expansion, Shannon diversity and CDR3 relatedness (CalcPairwiseDistances, ClusterSamples) were evaluated with VDJtools, and phylogenetic trees were built with CLCbio workbench. Clones with at least 8 unique UMIs were defined as expanded, with this threshold being based on coefficient-of-variation modelling across technical triplicates. The public reads were reprocessed in TCRdb via fastp at Q25 and MiXCR, keeping in-frame beta chains. Rows are unified per CDR3 protein, each entry keeping the most common DNA and genes. These V and J calls are TCRdb output, not the study's own analysis. Across this sample there are 80,000 or so distinct CDR3 sequences, with around a tenth seen only once. The ten largest clones capture 1.5% to 2% of the sample.

Blood bank volunteers in Maryland, USA served as the healthy controls. Libraries from unsorted PBMCs were made from 2 million PBMCs kept in RNAlater at -80 degrees C until RNA extraction. Peripheral blood was subjected to Ficoll-Hypaque density gradient centrifugation to isolate PBMCs, which were then cryopreserved in liquid nitrogen. Germline trimming: 5 bases from V, 1 base from J; junction bases outside gene matches: 4. The CDR3 goes from the cysteine to the phenylalanine over 14 residues. Just the 42-base CDR3 DNA is kept, in frame starting at base 1. CDR1 and CDR2 were assigned from the germline V gene as SGHTS and YDEGEE.

The TCR originated in a man aged 45 to 65 in good health. The rearrangement combines TRBV5-8 with TRBJ1-1; the central 8 bases match TRBD1. Input material: PBMCs. Here the CDR3 is given as CASSPGGQNTEAFF. The nucleotides are TGTGCCAGCAGTCCAGGGGGCCAGAACACTGAAGCTTTCTTT.